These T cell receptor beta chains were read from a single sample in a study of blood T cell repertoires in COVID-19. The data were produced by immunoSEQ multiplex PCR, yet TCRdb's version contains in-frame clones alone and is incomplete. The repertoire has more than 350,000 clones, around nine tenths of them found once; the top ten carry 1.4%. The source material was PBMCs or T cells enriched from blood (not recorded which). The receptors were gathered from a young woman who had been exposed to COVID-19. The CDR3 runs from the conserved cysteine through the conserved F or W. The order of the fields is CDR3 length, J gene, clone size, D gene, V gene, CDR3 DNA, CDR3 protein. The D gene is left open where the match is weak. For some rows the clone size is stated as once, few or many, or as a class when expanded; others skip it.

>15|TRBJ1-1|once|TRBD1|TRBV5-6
TGTGCCAGCAGCTACAGGGGCCGCTTGAACACTGAAGCTTTCTTT
CASSYRGRLNTEAFF
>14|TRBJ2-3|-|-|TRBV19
TGTGCCAGTAGTATAGCGGGGAGCACAGATACGCAGTATTTT
CASSIAGSTDTQYF
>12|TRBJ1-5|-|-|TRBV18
TGTGCCAGCTCAGCGGGGCAGCCGCCCCAGCATTTT
CASSAGQPPQHF
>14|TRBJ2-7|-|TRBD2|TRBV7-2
TGTGCCAGCAGCTTACGGGACTACCCAGACGAGCAGTACTTC
CASSLRDYPDEQYF
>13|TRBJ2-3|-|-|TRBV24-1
TGTGCCACCAGTCTCTCCAGCACAGATACGCAGTATTTT
CATSLSSTDTQYF
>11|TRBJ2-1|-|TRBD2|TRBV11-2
TGTGCCAGCAGAATAGCGGGGCGTCAGTTCTTC
CASRIAGRQFF
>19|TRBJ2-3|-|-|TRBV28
TGTGCCAGCAGTTTATCCCCGATGAGGTATGAGAGGTGGACAGATACGCAGTATTTT
CASSLSPMRYERWTDTQYF
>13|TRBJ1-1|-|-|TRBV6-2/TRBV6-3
TGTGCCAGCAGCCCTACCCGTACAGTTGAAGCTTTCTTT
CASSPTRTVEAFF
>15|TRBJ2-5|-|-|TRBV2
TGTGCCAGCAGTGAAAAGCGGACTAACCAAGAGACCCAGTACTTC
CASSEKRTNQETQYF
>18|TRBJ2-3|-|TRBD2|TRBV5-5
TGTGCCAGCAGCGACCGGACTAGCGGAGCTGGGAGCACAGATACGCAGTATTTT
CASSDRTSGAGSTDTQYF
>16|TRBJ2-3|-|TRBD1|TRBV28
TGTGCCAGCAGTCGGGACAGGGGGCCGAAAACAGATACGCAGTATTTT
CASSRDRGPKTDTQYF
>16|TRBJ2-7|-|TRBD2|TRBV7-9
TGTGCCAGCAGCTTAGCGAGCGGGGGAGGGTCCTACGAGCAGTACTTC
CASSLASGGGSYEQYF
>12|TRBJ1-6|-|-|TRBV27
TGTGCCAGCAGTTTCGGGGGGTCACCCCTCCACTTT
CASSFGGSPLHF
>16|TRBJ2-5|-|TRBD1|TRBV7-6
TGTGCCAGCAGCTTAGTAGGGACAGGGCTCCAAGAGACCCAGTACTTC
CASSLVGTGLQETQYF
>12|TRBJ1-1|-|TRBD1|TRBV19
TGTGCCAGTAGTATAAGACAGGGTGAAGCTTTCTTT
CASSIRQGEAFF
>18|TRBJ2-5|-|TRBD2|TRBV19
TGTGCCAGTAGTATAGAACCCGGTTTAGCGGGGGAAAAAGAGACCCAGTACTTC
CASSIEPGLAGEKETQYF
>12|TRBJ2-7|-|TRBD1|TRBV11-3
TGTGCCAGCCGGGACAGAAACTACGAGCAGTACTTC
CASRDRNYEQYF
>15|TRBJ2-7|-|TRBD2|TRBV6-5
TGTGCCAGCAGTTACCGCCAGACTAGCGGTTACGAGCAGTACTTC
CASSYRQTSGYEQYF
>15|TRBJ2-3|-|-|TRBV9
TGTGCCAGCAGCCGGTTAGAGGGCCCCACAGATACGCAGTATTTT
CASSRLEGPTDTQYF
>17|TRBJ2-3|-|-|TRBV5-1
TGCGCCAGCAGCCCTGGCCACGCGGGACAGAGCACAGATACGCAGTATTTT
CASSPGHAGQSTDTQYF
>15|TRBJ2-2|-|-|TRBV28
TGTGCCAGCAGTTTGGCACGACAGCACACCGGGGAGCTGTTTTTT
CASSLARQHTGELFF
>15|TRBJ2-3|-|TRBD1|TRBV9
TGTGCCAGCAGCAACAACAGGGGGCGAACAGATACGCAGTATTTT
CASSNNRGRTDTQYF
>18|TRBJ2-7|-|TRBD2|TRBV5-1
TGCGCCAGCAGCTCCAGGACTAGCGGGAATCGTTTAACCTACGAGCAGTACTTC
CASSSRTSGNRLTYEQYF
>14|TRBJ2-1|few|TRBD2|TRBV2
TGTGCCAGCGGACTAGCGGGAGTTGCAAATGAGCAGTTCTTC
CASGLAGVANEQFF
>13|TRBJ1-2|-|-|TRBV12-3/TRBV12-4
TGTGCCAGCAGCCTCGGACAGAACTATGGCTACACCTTC
CASSLGQNYGYTF
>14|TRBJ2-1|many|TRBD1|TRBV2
TGTGCCAGCAGTTGGGACAGGGGGACCGATGAGCAGTTCTTC
CASSWDRGTDEQFF
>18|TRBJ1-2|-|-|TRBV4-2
TGTGCCAGCAGCCTACTAAGACAGGAGGAAACCCAAAAAAAGGGCTACACCTTC
CASSLLRQEETQKKGYTF
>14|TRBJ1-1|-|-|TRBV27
TGTGCCAGCAGTAAACACAGGGCGAACACTGAAGCTTTCTTT
CASSKHRANTEAFF
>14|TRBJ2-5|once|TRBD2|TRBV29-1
TGCAGCGTCCGGACTAGCGGGGGGGGAGAGACCCAGTACTTC
CSVRTSGGGETQYF
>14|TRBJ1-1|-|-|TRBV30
TGTGCCTCTTCTAGAACGGGGGGGAACACTGAAGCTTTCTTT
CASSRTGGNTEAFF
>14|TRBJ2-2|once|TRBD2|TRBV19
TGTGCCAGCTACGGGAGGGAGAACACCGGGGAGCTGTTTTTT
CASYGRENTGELFF
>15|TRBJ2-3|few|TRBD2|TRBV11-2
TGTGCCAGCAGCCCGGGGGCGGGAGGGGCAGATACGCAGTATTTT
CASSPGAGGADTQYF
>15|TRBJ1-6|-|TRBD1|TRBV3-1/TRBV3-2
TGTGCCAGCAGCCAAACAGGGGGCGCGGGTTCACCCCTCCACTTT
CASSQTGGAGSPLHF
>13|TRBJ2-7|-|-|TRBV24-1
TGTGCCACCGGCGGTGGATCTTCCTACGAGCAGTACTTC
CATGGGSSYEQYF
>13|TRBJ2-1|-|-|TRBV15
TGTGCCACCAGCAGCAGCGCCTACAATGAGCAGTTCTTC
CATSSSAYNEQFF
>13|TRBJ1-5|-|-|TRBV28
TGTGCCAGCACCCTAACGGGGGGTCAGCCCCAGCATTTT
CASTLTGGQPQHF